This T cell receptor beta chain was recorded in a study of T-cell reconstitution after alpha-beta-depleted transplantation in children. Study results and limitations: High day-60 TCRbeta diversity in some patients came from surviving recipient T cells and thymic progenitors. T cells produced anew were the main source of T-cell counts and diversity one year after transplant. Expanded graft clones numbering several hundred reportedly gave rise to alpha-beta T cells about two months after transplant.

The authors prepared the TCRbeta library with unique molecular identifiers. In TCRdb, the PCR reads were re-called with MiXCR into one record per CDR3 protein. The sample lists about 460,000 distinct CDR3 sequences, 11% occurring once. CDR3 length equals 15 residues. V gave up 3 bases and J gave up 1 base; unmatched junction bases: 8. Germline V lookup: CDR1 SQVTM, CDR2 ANQGSEA. Comment on this clonotype: Its specificity is unknown.

This clonotype originated in a female patient aged 2-10 years who had a stem cell transplant for aplastic anemia, so the T cells may come from the graft donor. The material was PBMCs, mostly from graft donor cells, obtained 180 days after TCRalphabeta/CD19-depleted stem cell transplant. This sequence joins TRBV29-1 and TRBJ2-7; the match to TRBD2 covers 8 bases. Here the CDR3 DNA reads TGCAGCGTTGACGCCCTCAGCGGGAGATCCTACGAGCAGTACTTC. Residues: CSVDALSGRSYEQYF.